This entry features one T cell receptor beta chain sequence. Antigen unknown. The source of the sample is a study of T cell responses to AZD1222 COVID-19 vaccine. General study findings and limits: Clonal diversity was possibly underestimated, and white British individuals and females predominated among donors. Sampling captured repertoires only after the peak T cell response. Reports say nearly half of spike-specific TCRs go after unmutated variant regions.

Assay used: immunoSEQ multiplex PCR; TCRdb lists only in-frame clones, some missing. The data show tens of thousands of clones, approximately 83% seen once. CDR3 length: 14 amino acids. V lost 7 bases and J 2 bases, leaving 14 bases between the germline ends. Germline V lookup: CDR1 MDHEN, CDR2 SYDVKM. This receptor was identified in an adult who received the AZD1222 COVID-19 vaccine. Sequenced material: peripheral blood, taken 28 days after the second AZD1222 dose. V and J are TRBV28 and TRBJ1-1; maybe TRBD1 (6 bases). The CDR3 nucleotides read TGTGCCAGCAACCAGGACAGCCCAAACACTGAAGCTTTCTTT. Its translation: CASNQDSPNTEAFF.